These T cell receptor beta chains were read from a single sample in a study of blood T cells in healthy people across ages. Each CDR3 protein gets one entry after TCRdb re-called the 5' RACE reads with MiXCR. The sample lists a few hundred thousand distinct CDR3 sequences; 27% were seen once. These data were also filed under a second study, of T cells of mothers and their children.

Sequences were obtained from blood. Receptors originate from a boy aged 2 to 10 in good health. The CDR3 runs from the conserved cysteine through the conserved F or W. The order of the fields is J gene, clone size, D gene, V gene, CDR3 protein, CDR3 DNA. The D gene is left open where the match is weak. Size values are once, few and many counts, or a class for expanded clones, and some rows have none.

>TRBJ2-4|NA|TRBD1|TRBV14
CASSPTGAANIQYF
TGTGCCAGCAGTCCAACAGGGGCTGCTAACATTCAGTACTTC
>TRBJ2-7|once|NA|TRBV6-2/TRBV6-3
CASNWTDSHEQYF
TGTGCCAGCAATTGGACGGACAGTCACGAGCAGTACTTC
>TRBJ2-3|NA|NA|TRBV20-1
CSARGGRGLTDTQYF
TGCAGTGCTAGAGGGGGGAGGGGGTTAACAGATACGCAGTATTTT
>TRBJ1-1|many|NA|TRBV29-1
CSVESRIRNTEAFF
TGCAGCGTTGAATCGAGGATTAGGAACACTGAAGCTTTCTTT
>TRBJ2-1|NA|TRBD2|TRBV18
CASSPQASGRPYNEQFF
TGTGCCAGCTCACCACAGGCTAGCGGGAGACCCTACAATGAGCAGTTCTTC
>TRBJ2-1|few|TRBD2|TRBV7-9
CASSPHGSGSKLYNEQFF
TGTGCCAGCAGCCCGCATGGGAGCGGGAGCAAACTTTACAATGAGCAGTTCTTC
>TRBJ1-4|few|NA|TRBV20-1
CSARTVATNEKLFF
TGCAGTGCCCGGACAGTTGCAACTAATGAAAAACTGTTTTTT
>TRBJ2-5|few|TRBD1|TRBV27
CASSFRDRAQETQYF
TGTGCCAGCAGTTTCCGGGACAGGGCACAAGAGACCCAGTACTTC
>TRBJ1-2|NA|TRBD1|TRBV5-1
CASSFDRGSYYGYTF
TGCGCCAGCAGCTTCGACAGGGGAAGCTACTATGGCTACACCTTC
>TRBJ2-4|many|NA|TRBV24-1
CATSDLRKDYF
TGTGCCACCAGTGATTTGCGAAAAGACTACTTC
>TRBJ1-1|NA|NA|TRBV29-1
CSVDSGRQGFGTEAFF
TGCAGCGTTGACTCGGGACGCCAAGGGTTTGGCACTGAAGCTTTCTTT
>TRBJ2-7|few|TRBD1|TRBV6-2/TRBV6-3
CASSLRGRGLNEQYF
TGTGCCAGCAGCCTCAGGGGGCGCGGTTTAAACGAGCAGTACTTC
>TRBJ1-2|few|NA|TRBV29-1
CSVEEFEDRRHYGYTF
TGCAGCGTTGAAGAGTTCGAAGACAGGAGGCACTATGGCTACACCTTC
>TRBJ2-5|NA|NA|TRBV20-1
CSASRSGQETQYF
TGCAGTGCTAGCAGGAGCGGACAAGAGACCCAGTACTTC
>TRBJ2-5|many|NA|TRBV5-6
CASSLEGSGYETQYF
TGTGCCAGCAGCTTGGAGGGCAGTGGGTATGAGACCCAGTACTTC
>TRBJ1-2|NA|TRBD1|TRBV28
CASSPLGQGVSTNYGYTF
TGTGCCAGCAGCCCCCTAGGACAGGGGGTTTCCACTAACTATGGCTACACCTTC
>TRBJ2-1|NA|NA|TRBV15
CATSTSPTGNEQFF
TGTGCCACCAGCACCAGCCCTACAGGGAATGAGCAGTTCTTC
>TRBJ1-2|few|NA|TRBV6-5
CASSRGGEGNYGYTF
TGTGCCAGCAGCCGCGGGGGGGAGGGTAACTATGGCTACACCTTC
>TRBJ1-2|NA|NA|TRBV27
CASSSLPVRAGGYTF
TGTGCCAGCAGTTCCCTGCCGGTGCGGGCGGGTGGCTACACCTTC
>TRBJ2-3|NA|NA|TRBV27
CASSFRRVDTQYF
TGTGCCAGCAGTTTTCGGAGGGTGGATACGCAGTATTTT
>TRBJ2-1|few|TRBD1|TRBV29-1
CSVWTGAHEQFF
TGCAGCGTTTGGACAGGGGCCCATGAGCAGTTCTTC
>TRBJ1-1|NA|NA|TRBV12-3/TRBV12-4
CASSFSAGNTEAFF
TGTGCCAGCAGTTTCTCGGCGGGGAACACTGAAGCTTTCTTT
>TRBJ2-3|NA|NA|TRBV6-6
CASSRGAADTQYF
TGTGCCAGCAGTCGGGGGGCTGCAGATACGCAGTATTTT
>TRBJ2-2|NA|NA|TRBV5-6
CASSLVASGELFF
TGTGCCAGCAGCTTGGTAGCATCCGGGGAGCTGTTTTTT
>TRBJ2-7|NA|TRBD2|TRBV11-2
CASSSIRSGGHTSSYEQYF
TGTGCCAGCAGCTCCATCCGGAGCGGGGGCCACACCTCCTCCTACGAGCAGTACTTC
>TRBJ2-1|NA|NA|TRBV15
CATSGDTEPYNEQFF
TGTGCCACCAGCGGAGATACCGAGCCCTACAATGAGCAGTTCTTC
>TRBJ2-3|NA|TRBD1|TRBV12-3/TRBV12-4
CASSNRDRGADTQYF
TGTGCCAGCAGTAACCGGGACAGGGGCGCAGATACGCAGTATTTT
>TRBJ1-1|few|NA|TRBV6-5
CASSYSARRYSTEAFF
TGTGCCAGCAGTTACTCGGCCAGGCGTTATAGCACTGAAGCTTTCTTT
>TRBJ1-2|NA|NA|TRBV27
CACSPRDKRRHYGYTF
TGTGCCTGCAGTCCCAGGGACAAACGCAGGCACTATGGCTACACCTTC
>TRBJ1-2|NA|NA|TRBV6-1
CASSLGNNYGYTF
TGTGCCAGCAGTCTCGGGAATAACTATGGCTACACCTTC
>TRBJ2-5|NA|NA|TRBV7-2
CASSLVGEIQETQYF
TGTGCCAGCAGCTTAGTTGGGGAGATCCAAGAGACCCAGTACTTC
>TRBJ2-6|few|NA|TRBV7-9
CASSLDKSGANVLTF
TGTGCCAGCAGCTTAGACAAATCTGGGGCCAACGTCCTGACTTTC
>TRBJ2-5|few|NA|TRBV20-1
CSARGAGGETQYF
TGCAGTGCTAGAGGGGCTGGGGGGGAGACCCAGTACTTC
>TRBJ1-1|NA|NA|TRBV5-1
CASDQGGGAEAFF
TGCGCCAGCGATCAAGGGGGAGGCGCTGAAGCTTTCTTT
>TRBJ2-4|NA|NA|TRBV3-1
CASSLRAFQEIQYF
TGTGCCAGCAGCCTCCGGGCCTTTCAGGAGATTCAGTACTTC
>TRBJ1-4|few|TRBD1|TRBV20-1
CGAGIGTGGEKLFF
TGCGGTGCTGGCATCGGGACAGGGGGCGAAAAACTGTTTTTT
>TRBJ1-5|NA|NA|TRBV7-2
CASSLWGQPQHF
TGTGCCAGCAGCTTGTGGGGACAGCCCCAGCATTTT
>TRBJ2-7|NA|NA|TRBV6-5
CASSSYRANPHEQCF
TGTGCCAGCAGTTCTTACCGGGCTAACCCCCACGAGCAGTGCTTC
>TRBJ2-2|NA|NA|TRBV4-1
CASSQGGGEAGELFF
TGCGCCAGCAGCCAAGGAGGCGGCGAGGCCGGGGAGCTGTTTTTT
>TRBJ2-1|NA|NA|TRBV15
CATSRDWTLNEQFF
TGTGCCACCAGCAGAGATTGGACATTGAATGAGCAGTTCTTC
>TRBJ2-3|NA|TRBD2|TRBV27
CASSSAVGLAGVTSTDTQYF
TGTGCCAGCAGTTCCGCCGTTGGGCTAGCGGGGGTTACTAGCACAGATACGCAGTATTTT
>TRBJ2-1|NA|NA|TRBV12-3/TRBV12-4
CASRARLYNEQFF
TGTGCCAGCAGAGCTCGACTATACAATGAGCAGTTCTTC
>TRBJ2-3|NA|NA|TRBV6-1
CASSVSEGRRTSTDTQYF
TGTGCCAGCAGTGTTTCAGAGGGAAGAAGAACTAGCACAGATACGCAGTATTTT
>TRBJ2-4|few|NA|TRBV4-1
CASSQAVAKNIQYF
TGCGCCAGCAGCCAAGCAGTAGCCAAAAACATTCAGTACTTC
>TRBJ1-2|few|TRBD1|TRBV6-5
CASRQGPYGYTF
TGTGCCAGCCGACAGGGGCCCTATGGCTACACCTTC
>TRBJ2-5|NA|TRBD1|TRBV9
CASSVDGAGGGTQYF
TGTGCCAGCAGCGTAGATGGGGCAGGGGGCGGGACCCAGTACTTC
>TRBJ2-7|many|NA|TRBV7-9
CASSPRSGRSYEQYF
TGTGCCAGCAGCCCCCGGAGCGGTAGATCCTACGAGCAGTACTTC
>TRBJ1-4|few|NA|TRBV25-1
CASRRGQRVQEKLFF
TGTGCCAGCCGCCGTGGACAGAGGGTCCAGGAAAAACTGTTTTTT
>TRBJ2-7|NA|NA|TRBV12-3/TRBV12-4
CASSFPAGDASEQYF
TGTGCCAGCAGTTTCCCCGCCGGGGACGCATCGGAGCAGTACTTC
>TRBJ2-3|few|NA|TRBV20-1
CSAVHGTDTQYF
TGCAGTGCCGTTCATGGGACAGATACGCAGTATTTT
>TRBJ2-7|many|NA|TRBV12-3/TRBV12-4
CASRDRTAEQYF
TGTGCCAGCAGGGATAGGACGGCCGAGCAGTACTTC
>TRBJ2-5|NA|NA|TRBV5-1
CASSNDVGVEETQYF
TGCGCCAGCAGTAATGACGTGGGGGTAGAAGAGACCCAGTACTTC
>TRBJ2-2|NA|NA|TRBV9
CASSVTGSRTGELFF
TGTGCCAGCAGCGTAACAGGGAGTCGAACCGGGGAGCTGTTTTTT
>TRBJ1-6|few|TRBD1|TRBV20-1
CSARDFGGQGSSPLHF
TGCAGTGCTAGAGATTTCGGCGGACAGGGTAGTTCACCCCTCCACTTT
>TRBJ1-4|NA|NA|TRBV18
CASSRSREEKLFF
TGTGCCAGCTCACGCTCTCGGGAGGAAAAACTGTTTTTT
>TRBJ2-4|NA|NA|TRBV20-1
CSAGARNYIQYF
TGCAGTGCGGGGGCCCGGAATTACATTCAGTACTTC
>TRBJ1-1|NA|NA|TRBV30
CAWSVKGGGRAFF
TGTGCCTGGAGTGTAAAGGGGGGTGGTCGAGCTTTCTTT